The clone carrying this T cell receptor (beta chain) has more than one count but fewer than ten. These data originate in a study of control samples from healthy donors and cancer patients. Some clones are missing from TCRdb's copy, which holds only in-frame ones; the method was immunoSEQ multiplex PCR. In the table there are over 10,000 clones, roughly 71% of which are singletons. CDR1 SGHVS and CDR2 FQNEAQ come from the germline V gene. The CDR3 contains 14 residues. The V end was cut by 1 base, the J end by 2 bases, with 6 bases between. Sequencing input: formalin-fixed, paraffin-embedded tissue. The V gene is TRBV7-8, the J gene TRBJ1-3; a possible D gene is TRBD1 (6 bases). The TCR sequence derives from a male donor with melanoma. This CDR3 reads CASSLGTAGNTIYF. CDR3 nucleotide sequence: TGTGCCAGCAGCTTAGGGACAGCTGGAAACACCATATATTTT.